This TCR beta chain was sequenced for a study of blood T cell repertoires in COVID-19. Sequencing was performed with immunoSEQ multiplex PCR; in TCRdb, only in-frame clones are kept and a portion is missing. The sample includes 130,000 to 150,000 clones, over 70% of them seen just once. In germline, CDR1 is MDHEN, CDR2 SYDVKM. This CDR3 contains 15 residues. As to this clone: A read error may account for a junction end that differs from germline. This specimen includes other DNA sequences encoding the same CDR3.

The sample consisted of PBMCs or T cells enriched from blood (not recorded which). The origin of this receptor is a man between 60 and 70 years old who had recovered from COVID-19. J is TRBJ2-4 and V is TRBV28; TRBD2 might be the D (7 bases). The CDR3 region is CARGPRGGPKNIQYF. DNA of the CDR3: TGCGCCCGCGGACCGAGGGGGGGGCCCAAAAACATTCAGTACTTC.